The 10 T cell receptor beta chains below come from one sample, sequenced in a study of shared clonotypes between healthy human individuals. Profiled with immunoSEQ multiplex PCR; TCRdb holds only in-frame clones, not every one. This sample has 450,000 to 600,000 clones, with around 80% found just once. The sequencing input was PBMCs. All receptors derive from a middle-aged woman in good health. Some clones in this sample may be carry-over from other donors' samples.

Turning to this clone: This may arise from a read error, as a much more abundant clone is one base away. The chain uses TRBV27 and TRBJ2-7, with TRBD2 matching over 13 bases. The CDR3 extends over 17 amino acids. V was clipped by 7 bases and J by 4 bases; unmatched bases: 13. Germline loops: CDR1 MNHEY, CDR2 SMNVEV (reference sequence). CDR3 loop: CASTICPGLAGVYEQYF. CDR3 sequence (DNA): TGTGCCAGCACCATATGCCCTGGACTAGCGGGAGTGTACGAGCAGTACTTC.

The CDR3 reads CASSFSTENTEAFF. The CDR3 DNA reads TGTGCCAGCAGTTTCAGCACGGAGAACACTGAAGCTTTCTTT. The chain recombines TRBV27 with TRBJ1-1; no clear D gene. The V and J ends lost 3 bases and 1 base respectively, with 9 bases between them. There are 14 residues in the CDR3. The germline V gene encodes CDR1 MNHEY and CDR2 SMNVEV (reference sequence).

CDR3 sequence (DNA): TGTGCCAGCAGGGATCGGACAGGGGGCTTTGGAAACACCATATATTTT. This gives the protein CASRDRTGGFGNTIYF. The chain carries TRBV28 and TRBJ1-3, with 11 bases matching TRBD1. The J segment lost 3 bases and the V segment lost 6 bases, leaving 7 bases of the junction unmatched. CDR1 MDHEN and CDR2 SYDVKM come from the germline V gene. The CDR3 contains 16 residues.

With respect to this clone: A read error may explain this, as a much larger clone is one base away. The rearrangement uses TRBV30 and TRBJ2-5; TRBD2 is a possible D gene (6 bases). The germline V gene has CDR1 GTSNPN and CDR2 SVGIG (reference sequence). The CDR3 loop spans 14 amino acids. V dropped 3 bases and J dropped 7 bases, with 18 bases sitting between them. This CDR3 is CAWRDWRARWTQYF. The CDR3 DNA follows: TGTGCCTGGAGGGATTGGAGGGCTCGATGGACCCAGTACTTC.

CDR3 protein: CASGLVLRPRAKETQYF. The CDR3 DNA follows: TGTGCTAGTGGTTTGGTACTACGTCCCAGGGCCAAAGAGACCCAGTACTTC. The chain carries TRBV12-5 and TRBJ2-5; maybe TRBD1 (5 bases). Germline V gene sequence: CDR1 LGHNT, CDR2 FRNRAP. This CDR3 is built from 17 residues. Trimming took off 0 bases at V and 3 bases at J, with 17 bases between the two ends.

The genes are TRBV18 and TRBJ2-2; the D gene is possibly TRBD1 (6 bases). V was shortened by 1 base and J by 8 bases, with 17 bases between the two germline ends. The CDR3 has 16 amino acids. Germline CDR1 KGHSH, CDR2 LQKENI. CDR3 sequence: CASSPRPITGPGELFF. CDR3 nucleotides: TGTGCCAGCTCACCACGTCCAATAACAGGGCCAGGGGAGCTGTTTTTT.

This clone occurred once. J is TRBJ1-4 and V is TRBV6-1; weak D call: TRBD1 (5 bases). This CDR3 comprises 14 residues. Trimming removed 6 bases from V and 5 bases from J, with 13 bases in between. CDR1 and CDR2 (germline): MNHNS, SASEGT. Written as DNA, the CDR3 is TGTGCCAGCAGCCCCAGGGCCTCCAATGAAAAACTGTTTTTT. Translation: CASSPRASNEKLFF.

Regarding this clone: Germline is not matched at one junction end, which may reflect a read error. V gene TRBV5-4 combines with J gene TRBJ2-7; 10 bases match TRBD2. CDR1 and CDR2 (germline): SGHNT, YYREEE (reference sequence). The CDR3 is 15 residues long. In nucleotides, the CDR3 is TGCGCCAGCAGCAAAGGACTAGCGGAATCCTACGAGCAGTACTTC. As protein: CASSKGLAESYEQYF.

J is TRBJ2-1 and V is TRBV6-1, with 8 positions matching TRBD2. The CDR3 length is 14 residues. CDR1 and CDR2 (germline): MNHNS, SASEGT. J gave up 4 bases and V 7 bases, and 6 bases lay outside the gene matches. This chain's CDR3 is CASKPRGGYNEQFF. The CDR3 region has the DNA TGTGCCAGCAAACCCCGGGGGGGGTACAATGAGCAGTTCTTC.

For the CDR3, the DNA is TGCAGCGCCGCCTCGGGGATAGGGACTGAAGCTTTCTTT. Translation: CSAASGIGTEAFF. The V and J genes are TRBV29-1 and TRBJ1-1; D is ambiguous. V lost 7 bases and J 5 bases, leaving 17 bases between the germline ends. Germline CDR1 reads SQVTM; CDR2 reads ANQGSEA. There are 13 residues in the CDR3. Full variable domain (rest looked up from reference TRBV29-1 and TRBJ1-1): SAVISQKPSRDICQRGTSLTIQCQVDSQVTMMFWYRQQPGQSLTLIATANQGSEATYESGFVIDKFPISRPNLTFSTLTVSNMSPEDSSIYLCSAASGIGTEAFFGQGTRLTVV.